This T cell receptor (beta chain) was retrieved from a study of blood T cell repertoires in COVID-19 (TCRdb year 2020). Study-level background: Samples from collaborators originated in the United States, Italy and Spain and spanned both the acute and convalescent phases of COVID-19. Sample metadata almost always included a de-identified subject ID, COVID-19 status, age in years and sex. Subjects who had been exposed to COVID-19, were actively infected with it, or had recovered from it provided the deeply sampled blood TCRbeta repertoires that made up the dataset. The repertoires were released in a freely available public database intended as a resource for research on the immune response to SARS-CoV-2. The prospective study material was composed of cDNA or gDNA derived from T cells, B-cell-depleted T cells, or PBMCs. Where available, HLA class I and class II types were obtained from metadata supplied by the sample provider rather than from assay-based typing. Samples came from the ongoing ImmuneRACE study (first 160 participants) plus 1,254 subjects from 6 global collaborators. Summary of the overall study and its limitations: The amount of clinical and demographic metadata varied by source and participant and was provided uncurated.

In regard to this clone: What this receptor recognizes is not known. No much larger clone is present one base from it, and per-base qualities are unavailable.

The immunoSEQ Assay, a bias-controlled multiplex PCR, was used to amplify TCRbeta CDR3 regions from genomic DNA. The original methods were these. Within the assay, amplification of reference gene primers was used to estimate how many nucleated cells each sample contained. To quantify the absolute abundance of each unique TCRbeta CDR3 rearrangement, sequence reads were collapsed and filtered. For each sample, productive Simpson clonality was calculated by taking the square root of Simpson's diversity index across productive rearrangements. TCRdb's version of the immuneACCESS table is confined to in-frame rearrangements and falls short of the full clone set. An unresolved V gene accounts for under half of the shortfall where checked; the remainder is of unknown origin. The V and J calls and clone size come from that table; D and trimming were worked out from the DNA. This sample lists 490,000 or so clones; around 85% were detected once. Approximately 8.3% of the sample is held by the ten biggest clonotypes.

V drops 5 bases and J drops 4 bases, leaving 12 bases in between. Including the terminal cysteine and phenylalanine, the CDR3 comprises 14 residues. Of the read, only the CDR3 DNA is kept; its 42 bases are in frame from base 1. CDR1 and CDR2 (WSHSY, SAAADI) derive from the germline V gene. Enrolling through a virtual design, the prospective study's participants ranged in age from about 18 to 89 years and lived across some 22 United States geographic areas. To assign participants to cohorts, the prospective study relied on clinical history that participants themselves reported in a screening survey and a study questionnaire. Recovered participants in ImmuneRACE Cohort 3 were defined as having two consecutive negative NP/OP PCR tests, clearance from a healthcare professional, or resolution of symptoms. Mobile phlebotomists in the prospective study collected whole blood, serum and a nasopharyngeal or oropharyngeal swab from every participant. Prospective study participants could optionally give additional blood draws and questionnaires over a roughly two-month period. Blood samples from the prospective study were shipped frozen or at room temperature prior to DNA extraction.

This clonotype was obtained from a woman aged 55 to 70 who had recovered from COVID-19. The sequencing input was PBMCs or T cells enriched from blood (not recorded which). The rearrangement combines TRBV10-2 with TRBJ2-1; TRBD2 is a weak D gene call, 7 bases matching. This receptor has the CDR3 CASSSRGLYNEQFF. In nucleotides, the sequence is TGCGCCAGCAGTTCGCGGGGGCTGTACAATGAGCAGTTCTTC.